The 24 T cell receptor beta chains presented below share a single source sample, sequenced in a study of blood T cell repertoires in COVID-19. The table came from immunoSEQ multiplex PCR; TCRdb's copy has only in-frame clones and leaves some out. The table records roughly 150,000 clones, 76% of them present only once. Sequenced input: peripheral blood. The receptors were sampled from a woman at least 80 years old with acute or convalescent COVID-19.

This chain joins TRBV19 and TRBJ2-5, with a possible D match to TRBD1 (5 bases). Germline values: CDR1 LNHDA, CDR2 SQIVND (reference sequence). This CDR3 comprises 13 residues. Trimming took off 6 bases at V and 5 bases at J, with 13 bases between the two ends. The CDR3 loop reads CASSDQGWETQYF. CDR3 DNA sequence: TGTGCCAGTAGCGATCAGGGTTGGGAGACCCAGTACTTC.

A single count supports this clone. J is TRBJ1-5 and V is TRBV27; D is possibly TRBD1 (6 bases). The V end was cut by 2 bases, the J end by 7 bases, with 12 bases between. From germline, CDR1 is MNHEY and CDR2 SMNVEV (reference sequence). The CDR3 contains 14 residues. The chain's CDR3 is CASSLTGFTQPQHF. In DNA form, the CDR3 reads TGTGCCAGCAGTTTAACAGGGTTCACACAGCCCCAGCATTTT.

V is TRBV7-9 and J is TRBJ1-3; 8 bases align to TRBD1. V lost 5 bases to trimming and J lost 8 bases; unmatched junction nucleotides: 14. The CDR3 totals 16 residues. Germline lookup yields CDR1 SEHNR and CDR2 FQNEAQ (reference sequence). The DNA for the CDR3 is TGTGCCAGCAGCCCCGGACAGGGTTTGGTCCTGGACACCATATATTTT. Protein product: CASSPGQGLVLDTIYF.

The rearrangement uses TRBV7-3 and TRBJ2-1, with D possibly being TRBD1 (5 bases). Trimming shortened V by 5 bases and J by 4 bases, and 15 bases separated the two germline ends. This CDR3 has 15 amino acids. CDR1 is SGHTA, CDR2 FQGTGA, per germline. The CDR3 DNA sequence: TGTGCCAGCAGCAAAGACAGATACCTATACAATGAGCAGTTCTTC. Its protein product is CASSKDRYLYNEQFF.

The chain employs TRBV30 and TRBJ1-1, with a possible D match to TRBD1 (6 bases). V lost 8 bases to trimming and J lost 0 bases, with 13 bases between them. The CDR3 length is 13 residues. Per the germline V gene, CDR1 is GTSNPN and CDR2 is SVGIG (reference sequence). The CDR3: CALRTEMNTEAFF. The CDR3 DNA is TGTGCCCTCCGGACAGAGATGAACACTGAAGCTTTCTTT.

This rearrangement joins TRBV5-1 to TRBJ2-2, with 9 bases that match TRBD1. Losses at the gene ends were 5 bases for V and 7 bases for J; bases not matched to a gene: 6. The CDR3 spans 14 residues. Germline V CDR1 and CDR2: SGHRS, YFSETQ. CDR3 region: CASSRDREDGELFF. The DNA for the CDR3 is TGCGCCAGCAGTCGGGACAGGGAAGACGGGGAGCTGTTTTTT.

This chain joins TRBV30 and TRBJ1-1; D is unresolved. The CDR3 is 11 amino acids. Germline V CDR1 and CDR2: GTSNPN, SVGIG (reference sequence). The V end was cut by 2 bases, the J end by 9 bases, with 10 bases between. In DNA form, the CDR3 reads TGTGCCTGGAGTAGGACTATCCAAGCTTTCTTT. This sequence encodes CAWSRTIQAFF.

The V and J genes are TRBV18 and TRBJ1-5, with a tentative D call TRBD1 (5 bases). The germline V gene has CDR1 KGHSH and CDR2 LQKENI. The CDR3 spans 17 residues. V lost 2 bases, J lost 4 bases, and 18 bases lay in between. CDR3 sequence (DNA): TGTGCCAGCTCACCATTTCAGCCGGACATACCAAATCAGCCCCAGCATTTT. Protein sequence: CASSPFQPDIPNQPQHF. Full variable domain (rest looked up from reference TRBV18 and TRBJ1-5): NAGVMQNPRHLVRRRGQEARLRCSPMKGHSHVYWYRQLPEEGLKFMVYLQKENIIDESGMPKERFSAEFPKEGPSILRIQQVVRGDSAAYFCASSPFQPDIPNQPQHFGDGTRLSIL.

The rearrangement joins TRBV3-1 (or the pseudogene TRBV3-2) to TRBJ1-2; D is uncertain. CDR3 length equals 14 residues. Germline V gene data show CDR1 as LGHDT and CDR2 as YNNKEL (reference sequence). V shed 1 base and J shed 2 bases, with 8 bases lying between them. The CDR3 reads CASSQVRLNYGYTF. CDR3 coding DNA: TGTGCCAGCAGCCAAGTACGGTTGAACTATGGCTACACCTTC.

The J gene is TRBJ1-2, the V gene TRBV4-3; 7 bases map to TRBD1. Germline loops: CDR1 LGHNA, CDR2 YSLEER. The CDR3 runs to 13 residues. J lost 6 bases, V lost 4 bases, and 5 bases had no gene match. CDR3 nucleotide sequence: TGCGCCAGCAGCCGACAGGGTATCAATGGCTACACCTTC. The encoded protein is CASSRQGINGYTF.

This clone occurred once. The chain links TRBV3-1 (or the pseudogene TRBV3-2) to TRBJ1-3, with D perhaps TRBD1 (6 bases). This CDR3 region has 16 residues. The germline V gene has CDR1 LGHDT and CDR2 YNNKEL (reference sequence). Trimming removed 4 bases at V and 0 bases at J, with 13 bases between. CDR3 protein: CASSPGTFHSGNTIYF. In nucleotides, the CDR3 is TGTGCCAGCAGCCCTGGGACATTCCACTCTGGAAACACCATATATTTT.

V usage is TRBV11-2 and J usage is TRBJ2-7; TRBD2 matches at 13 bases. The ends lost 5 bases at V and 5 bases at J; junction bases unmatched: 15. The CDR3 covers 18 residues. Germline CDR1 SGHAT, CDR2 FQNNGV. CDR3 nucleotide sequence: TGTGCCAGCAGCCAGAGGGAACTAGCGGGAGGGCCGGGACACGAGCAGTACTTC. This gives the protein CASSQRELAGGPGHEQYF.

The chain joins TRBV7-8 to TRBJ2-7, with 8 bases lining up with TRBD1. This CDR3 comprises 17 residues. Germline V gene data show CDR1 as SGHVS and CDR2 as FQNEAQ. V lost 4 bases and J lost 2; bases outside the gene matches: 13. CDR3 sequence: CASSSRQGAGVTYEQYF. The CDR3 coding sequence is TGTGCCAGCAGCTCTCGCCAGGGGGCAGGGGTAACCTACGAGCAGTACTTC.

CDR3 DNA: TGTGCCAGCAGCTTATTAGCGGGGTCCTACGAGCAGTACTTC. Encoded protein: CASSLLAGSYEQYF. V gene TRBV11-1 combines with J gene TRBJ2-7; TRBD2 aligns across 8 bases. Germline CDR1 reads SGHAT; CDR2 reads FQDESV (reference sequence). Trimming at V came to 2 bases and at J to 1 base, leaving 1 base not matched to a gene. This CDR3 has 14 residues.

A few counts support this clone. The CDR3: CASSPMSGNPTYEQYF. CDR3 bases: TGCGCCAGCAGCCCCATGTCCGGGAACCCTACCTACGAGCAGTACTTC. The V call is TRBV10-1, the J call TRBJ2-7; the D gene is possibly TRBD2 (5 bases). The V and J ends lost 6 bases and 2 bases respectively, with 20 bases between them. The germline V gene has CDR1 WNHNN and CDR2 SYGVQD (reference sequence). This CDR3 spans 16 amino acids.

J is TRBJ1-3 and V is TRBV9, with 11 bases lining up with TRBD1. The junction had 11 bases not matched to a gene; V was cut back by 6 bases and J by 0 bases. Germline assignment: CDR1 SGDLS and CDR2 YYNGEE. The CDR3 totals 18 residues. This CDR3 is CASIRTGGLIISGNTIYF. As DNA, the CDR3 is TGTGCCAGCATCAGGACAGGGGGCCTTATAATCTCTGGAAACACCATATATTTT.

This clone came up a few times. This sequence joins TRBV30 and TRBJ2-7, with D possibly being TRBD1 (5 bases). Germline lookup yields CDR1 GTSNPN and CDR2 SVGIG (reference sequence). This CDR3 has 13 residues. V lost 3 bases and J lost 2, with 11 bases in between. The CDR3 DNA reads TGTGCCTGGAGGGCAGGGTCGACCTACGAGCAGTACTTC. Residues: CAWRAGSTYEQYF.

This clone was detected once. The J gene is TRBJ2-5, the V gene TRBV19, with D perhaps matching TRBD2 (6 bases). V lost 3 bases and J 2 bases, leaving 13 bases between the germline ends. In germline, CDR1 is LNHDA, CDR2 SQIVND (reference sequence). The CDR3 runs to 15 residues. This chain's CDR3 is CASSITWGVQETQYF. The CDR3 nucleotides are TGTGCCAGTAGTATCACTTGGGGGGTGCAAGAGACCCAGTACTTC.

The chain links TRBV7-8 to TRBJ2-7, with 9 bases aligning to TRBD2. The germline gives CDR1 SGHVS, CDR2 FQNEAQ. J was trimmed by 0 bases and V by 3 bases; bases with no gene match: 12. CDR3 length: 18 amino acids. CDR3 nucleotides: TGTGCCAGCAGCTTTGTGAGCGGGGGGCAATATGACTCCTACGAGCAGTACTTC. It codes for CASSFVSGGQYDSYEQYF.

The chain joins TRBV19 to TRBJ1-1; a possible D gene is TRBD1 (6 bases). Trimming took 5 bases from V and 5 from J, leaving 24 bases between them. Germline values: CDR1 LNHDA, CDR2 SQIVND (reference sequence). This CDR3 is built from 17 residues. The CDR3 coding sequence is TGTGCCAGTAGTTTCTGGGGAGGGGGAAAAAGGAGGACTGAAGCTTTCTTT. It translates to CASSFWGGGKRRTEAFF.

This chain connects TRBV5-1 to TRBJ1-4; 7 positions match TRBD1. The CDR3 totals 14 residues. Germline CDR1 is SGHRS and CDR2 is YFSETQ. V was pared by 3 bases and J by 6 bases, with 5 bases of the junction left unmatched. The CDR3 coding sequence is TGCGCCAGCAGCTCCGGGACAGCCTATGAAAAACTGTTTTTT. Amino acids: CASSSGTAYEKLFF.

This clone was seen a single time. V gene TRBV21-1 combines with J gene TRBJ1-1; TRBD1 is the table's D call, not checked against the DNA. TRBV21-1 constitutes a pseudogene. The CDR3 loop spans 13 amino acids. CDR3 sequence (DNA): TGTGCCAGCAGCAAAGCATACAGGGGACAGGCTTTCTTT. Its protein is CASSKAYRGQAFF.

The chain links TRBV10-3 to TRBJ2-3; TRBD2 agrees at 7 bases. The CDR3 loop spans 17 amino acids. V dropped 0 bases and J dropped 1; count of bases not matched to a gene: 7. The germline V gene has CDR1 ENHRY and CDR2 SYGVKD. CDR3: CAISESEGTSGTDTQYF. For the CDR3, the DNA is TGTGCCATCAGTGAGTCTGAGGGAACTAGCGGCACAGATACGCAGTATTTT.

The CDR3 is CASSYGQGLGNYGYTF. The CDR3 region has the DNA TGTGCCAGCAGCTACGGACAGGGATTAGGAAACTATGGCTACACCTTC. The rearrangement uses TRBV27 and TRBJ1-2; 8 positions agree with TRBD1. The CDR3 is 16 amino acids. The germline V gene has CDR1 MNHEY and CDR2 SMNVEV (reference sequence). V dropped 6 bases and J dropped 2; count of bases not matched to a gene: 11.